Sequencing of this T cell receptor beta chain was carried out in a study of early T cells in non-severe SARS-CoV-2 infection. Whole-study results and caveats: VDJdb matching, biased toward anti-spike CD8 responses, missed private and CD4 specificities.

Unique molecular identifier tags were affixed to discrete cDNA molecules. TCRdb called the 5' RACE reads again in MiXCR, with one record for every CDR3 protein. There are tens of thousands of distinct CDR3 sequences in the sample; approximately 6.6% occur only once, and about 25% lies in the top ten. This clonotype was seen ten or more times. Its antigen is as yet unknown. V dropped 0 bases and J dropped 3 bases, with 0 bases sitting between them. Germline values: CDR1 MNHEY, CDR2 SVGEGT. The CDR3 has 13 residues. The clonotype comes from an adult who was a healthcare worker with PCR-confirmed SARS-CoV-2 infection or an uninfected control (not recorded which). This specimen consisted of whole blood, obtained at baseline. The chain combines TRBV6-2 or TRBV6-3 with TRBJ2-6; D not certain. The CDR3 DNA follows: TGTGCCAGCAGTTACTCTGGGGCCAACGTCCTGACTTTC. Amino acid sequence: CASSYSGANVLTF.